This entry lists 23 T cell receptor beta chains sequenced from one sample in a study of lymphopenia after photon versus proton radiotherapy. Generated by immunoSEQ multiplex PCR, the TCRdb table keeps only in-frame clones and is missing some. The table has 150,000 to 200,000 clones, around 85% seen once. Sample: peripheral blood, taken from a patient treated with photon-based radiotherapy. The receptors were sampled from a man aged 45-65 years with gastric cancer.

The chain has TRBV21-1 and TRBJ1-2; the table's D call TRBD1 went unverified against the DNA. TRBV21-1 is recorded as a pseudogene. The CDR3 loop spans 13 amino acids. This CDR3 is CASSIDRVHGYTF. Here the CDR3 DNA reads TGTGCCAGCAGCATTGACAGGGTGCACGGCTACACCTTC.

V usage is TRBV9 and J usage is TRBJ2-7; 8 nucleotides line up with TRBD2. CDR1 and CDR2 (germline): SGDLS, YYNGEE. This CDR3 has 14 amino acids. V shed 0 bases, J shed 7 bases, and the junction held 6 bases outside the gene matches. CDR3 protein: CASSVGGLGSEQYF. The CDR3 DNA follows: TGTGCCAGCAGCGTAGGGGGACTAGGAAGTGAGCAGTACTTC.

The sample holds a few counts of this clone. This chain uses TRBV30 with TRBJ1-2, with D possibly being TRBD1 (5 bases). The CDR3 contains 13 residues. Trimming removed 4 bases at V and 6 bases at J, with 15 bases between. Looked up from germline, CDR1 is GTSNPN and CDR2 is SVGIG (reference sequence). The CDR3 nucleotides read TGTGCCTGGAATAGGCAGGCGGGGGATGGCTACACCTTC. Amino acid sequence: CAWNRQAGDGYTF.

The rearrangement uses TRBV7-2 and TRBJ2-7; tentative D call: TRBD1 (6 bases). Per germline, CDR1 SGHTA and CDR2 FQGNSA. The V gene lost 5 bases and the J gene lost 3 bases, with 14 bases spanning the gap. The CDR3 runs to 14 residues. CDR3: CASSRPGTYYEQYF. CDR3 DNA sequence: TGTGCCAGCAGCCGTCCCGGGACATACTACGAGCAGTACTTC.

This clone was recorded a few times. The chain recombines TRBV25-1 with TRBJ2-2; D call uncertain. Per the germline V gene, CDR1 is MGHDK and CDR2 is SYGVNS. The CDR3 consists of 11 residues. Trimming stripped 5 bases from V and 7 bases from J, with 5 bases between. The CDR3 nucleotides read TGTGCCAGCAGTTACGGCGGGGAGCTGTTTTTT. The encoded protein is CASSYGGELFF.

The CDR3 DNA is TGCAGCGTCTCGACTGACGCTGGGGCCAACGTCCTGACTTTC. Protein: CSVSTDAGANVLTF. This chain uses TRBV29-1 with TRBJ2-6, with no clear D. Germline CDR1 and CDR2: SQVTM and ANQGSEA. Trimming pared 6 bases from V and 2 bases from J, leaving 11 bases between. The CDR3 has 14 residues.

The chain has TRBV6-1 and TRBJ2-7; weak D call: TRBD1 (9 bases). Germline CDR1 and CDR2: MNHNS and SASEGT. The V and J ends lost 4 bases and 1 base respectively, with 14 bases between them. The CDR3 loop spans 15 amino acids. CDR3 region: CASSVAGQGSYEQYF. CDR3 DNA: TGTGCCAGCAGTGTAGCGGGACAGGGTTCCTACGAGCAGTACTTC.

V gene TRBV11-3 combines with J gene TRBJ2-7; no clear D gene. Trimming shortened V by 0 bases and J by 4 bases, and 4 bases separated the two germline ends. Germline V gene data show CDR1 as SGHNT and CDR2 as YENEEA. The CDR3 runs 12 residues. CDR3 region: CASSLEGYEQYF. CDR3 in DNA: TGTGCCAGCAGCTTAGAGGGTTACGAGCAGTACTTC.

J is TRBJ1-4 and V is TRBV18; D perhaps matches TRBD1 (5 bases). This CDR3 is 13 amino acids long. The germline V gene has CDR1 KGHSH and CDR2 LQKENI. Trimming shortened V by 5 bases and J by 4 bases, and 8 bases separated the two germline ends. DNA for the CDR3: TGTGCCAGCTCAAGGGGTCATAATGAAAAACTGTTTTTT. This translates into CASSRGHNEKLFF. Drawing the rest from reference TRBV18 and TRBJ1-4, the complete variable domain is NAGVMQNPRHLVRRRGQEARLRCSPMKGHSHVYWYRQLPEEGLKFMVYLQKENIIDESGMPKERFSAEFPKEGPSILRIQQVVRGDSAAYFCASSRGHNEKLFFGSGTQLSVL.

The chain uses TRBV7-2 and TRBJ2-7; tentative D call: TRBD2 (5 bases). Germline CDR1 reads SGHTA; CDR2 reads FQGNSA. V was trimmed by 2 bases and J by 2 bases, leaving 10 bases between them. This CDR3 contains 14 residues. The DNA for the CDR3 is TGTGCCAGCAGCTTACAGACTACCCCCTACGAGCAGTACTTC. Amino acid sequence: CASSLQTTPYEQYF.

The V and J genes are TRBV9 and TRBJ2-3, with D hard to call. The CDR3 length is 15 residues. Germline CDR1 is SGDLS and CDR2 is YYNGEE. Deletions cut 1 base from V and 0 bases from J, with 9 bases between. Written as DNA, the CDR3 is TGTGCCAGCAGCGTATATCAAACTAGCACAGATACGCAGTATTTT. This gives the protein CASSVYQTSTDTQYF.

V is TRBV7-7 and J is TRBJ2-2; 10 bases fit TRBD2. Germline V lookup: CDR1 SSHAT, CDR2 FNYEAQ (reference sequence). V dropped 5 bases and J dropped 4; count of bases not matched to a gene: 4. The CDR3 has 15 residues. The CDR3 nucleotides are TGTGCCAGCAGCCTAGGGACTAGCGTCACCGGGGAGCTGTTTTTT. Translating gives CASSLGTSVTGELFF.

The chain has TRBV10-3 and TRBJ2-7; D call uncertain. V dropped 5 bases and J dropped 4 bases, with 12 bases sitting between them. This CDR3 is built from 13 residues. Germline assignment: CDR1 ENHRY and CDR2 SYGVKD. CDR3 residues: CAISSGLGYEQYF. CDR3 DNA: TGTGCCATCAGTTCCGGCTTGGGATACGAGCAGTACTTC.

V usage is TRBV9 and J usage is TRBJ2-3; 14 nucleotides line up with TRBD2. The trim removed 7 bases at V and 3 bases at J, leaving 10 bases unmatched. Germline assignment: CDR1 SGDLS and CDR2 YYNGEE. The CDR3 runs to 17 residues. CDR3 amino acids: CASSLGTSGSWTDTQYF. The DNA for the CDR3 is TGTGCCAGCTCCCTCGGGACTAGCGGGAGTTGGACAGATACGCAGTATTTT.

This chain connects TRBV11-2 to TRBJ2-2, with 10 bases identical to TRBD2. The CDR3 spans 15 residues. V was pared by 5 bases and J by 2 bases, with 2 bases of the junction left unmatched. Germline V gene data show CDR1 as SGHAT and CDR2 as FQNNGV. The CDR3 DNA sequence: TGTGCCAGCAGCACACTAGCGGGAAACACCGGGGAGCTGTTTTTT. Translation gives CASSTLAGNTGELFF.

The CDR3 is CASSGSSKGGYTF. CDR3 DNA: TGTGCCAGCAGTGGGTCCTCGAAAGGGGGCTACACCTTC. This chain uses TRBV9 with TRBJ1-2; D gene ambiguous. CDR3 length: 13 residues. V dropped 5 bases and J dropped 8 bases, with 16 bases sitting between them. Germline-derived CDR1 and CDR2 are SGDLS and YYNGEE. The variable domain in full, completed from reference TRBV9 and TRBJ1-2, reads DSGVTQTPKHLITATGQRVTLRCSPRSGDLSVYWYQQSLDQGLQFLIQYYNGEERAKGNILERFSAQQFPDLHSELNLSSLELGDSALYFCASSGSSKGGYTFGSGTRLTVV.

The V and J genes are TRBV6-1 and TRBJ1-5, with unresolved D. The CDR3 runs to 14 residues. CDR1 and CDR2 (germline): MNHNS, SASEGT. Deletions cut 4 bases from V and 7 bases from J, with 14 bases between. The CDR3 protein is CASSVGLEGQPQHF. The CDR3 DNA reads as TGTGCCAGCAGTGTTGGATTAGAAGGGCAGCCCCAGCATTTT.

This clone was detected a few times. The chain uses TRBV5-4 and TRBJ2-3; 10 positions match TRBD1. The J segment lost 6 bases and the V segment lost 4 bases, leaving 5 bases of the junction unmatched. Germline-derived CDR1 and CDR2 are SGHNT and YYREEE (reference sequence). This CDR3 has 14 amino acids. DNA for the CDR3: TGTGCCAGCAGCGCAGACAGGGGGCTGGATACGCAGTATTTT. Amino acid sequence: CASSADRGLDTQYF.

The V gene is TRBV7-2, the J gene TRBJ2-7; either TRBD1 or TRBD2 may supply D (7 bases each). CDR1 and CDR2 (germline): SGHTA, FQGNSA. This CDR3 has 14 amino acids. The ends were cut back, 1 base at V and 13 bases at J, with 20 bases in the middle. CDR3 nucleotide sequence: TGTGCCAGCAGCTTAGGGGACTACCGGGACAGCGTCTACTTC. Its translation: CASSLGDYRDSVYF.

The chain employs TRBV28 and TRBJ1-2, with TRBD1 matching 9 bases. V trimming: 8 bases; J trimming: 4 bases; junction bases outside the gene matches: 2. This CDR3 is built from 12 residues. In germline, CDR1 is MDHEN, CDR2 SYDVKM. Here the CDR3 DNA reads TGTGCCAGCGGGACAGGGATCTATGGCTACACCTTC. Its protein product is CASGTGIYGYTF.

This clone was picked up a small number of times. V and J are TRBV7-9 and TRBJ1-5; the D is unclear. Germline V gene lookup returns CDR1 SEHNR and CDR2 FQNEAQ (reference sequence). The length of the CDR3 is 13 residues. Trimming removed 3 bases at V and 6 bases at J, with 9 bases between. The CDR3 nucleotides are TGTGCCAGCAGCTTTCGGGAAGGTCAGCCCCAGCATTTT. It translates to CASSFREGQPQHF.

CDR3 loop: CASRREGPGTEAFF. CDR3 coding DNA: TGTGCCAGCAGAAGGGAGGGCCCGGGGACTGAAGCTTTCTTT. The V gene is TRBV27, the J gene TRBJ1-1; D gene ambiguous. Germline V lookup: CDR1 MNHEY, CDR2 SMNVEV (reference sequence). Trimming shortened V by 6 bases and J by 5 bases, and 16 bases separated the two germline ends. The CDR3 totals 14 residues.

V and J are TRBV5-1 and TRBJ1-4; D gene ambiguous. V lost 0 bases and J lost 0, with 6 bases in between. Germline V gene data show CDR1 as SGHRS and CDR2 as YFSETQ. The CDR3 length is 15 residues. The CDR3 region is CASSLGGSTNEKLFF. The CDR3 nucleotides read TGCGCCAGCAGCTTGGGAGGATCAACTAATGAAAAACTGTTTTTT.